These 13 T cell receptor beta chains came from one sample sequenced in a study of tumor-infiltrating lymphocytes in primary liver carcinoma. In addition to blood RNA drawn from unsorted whole blood, germline DNA was extracted. A constant-region primer primed TCR beta cDNA synthesis from about 530 ng of total RNA. Three rounds of nested multiplex PCR with slightly modified ARM-PCR produced TCR beta libraries. In the first two PCR rounds, TRBV1-TRBV30 forward primers were paired with a C-beta reverse primer, and each round lasted around 10 cycles. TCRdb re-called the multiplex PCR reads through MiXCR, storing one row per CDR3 protein. The sample lists about 300,000 distinct CDR3 sequences, around three fifths seen once, with roughly 8.6% in the top ten. The specimen sequenced was peripheral blood. The receptors come from a man aged 40-50 years with primary liver carcinoma and hepatitis B virus infection.

The chain joins TRBV20-1 to TRBJ2-7, with 9 bases fitting TRBD2. Per germline, CDR1 DFQATT and CDR2 SNEGSKA (reference sequence). V gave up 7 bases and J gave up 4 bases; unmatched junction bases: 14. The CDR3 loop spans 15 amino acids. The CDR3 sequence: CSVSHVAGEGYEQYF. The CDR3, as DNA: TGCAGTGTTTCCCACGTAGCGGGAGAAGGTTACGAGCAGTACTTC.

Concerning this clonotype: A much larger clone is a single base away; this may be a read error. This chain connects TRBV6-5 to TRBJ2-3; weak D call: TRBD1 (6 bases). Germline loops: CDR1 MNHEY, CDR2 SVGAGI. The CDR3 loop spans 15 amino acids. In DNA form, the CDR3 reads TGTGCCAGAAGTTACCAAACAGGGAGCACAGATACGCAGTATTTT. Residues: CARSYQTGSTDTQYF.

This clonotype occurred once. This sequence may be a read error, since a much larger clone differs from it by one base. The CDR3 here is CASALNGQFF. In DNA form, the CDR3 reads TGTGCCAGCGCCCTTAATGGGCAGTTCTTC. The chain combines TRBV5-5 with TRBJ2-1, with D uncertain. Per the germline V gene, CDR1 is SGHKS and CDR2 is YYEKEE (reference sequence). The CDR3 loop spans 10 amino acids.

This clonotype was observed a few times. It may be a read error: a sequence one base away is much more abundant. V and J are TRBV4-3 and TRBJ2-7; no reliable D call. Germline values: CDR1 LGHNA, CDR2 YSLEER. The CDR3 loop spans 13 amino acids. The CDR3 DNA reads as TGCGCCGGCAGCCAGGAGCCCCCCTACGAGCAGTACTTC. Its protein product is CAGSQEPPYEQYF.

This clonotype was found many times. V gene TRBV12-3 or TRBV12-4 combines with J gene TRBJ2-7, with D unresolved. V gave up 5 bases and J gave up 6 bases, with 14 bases separating them. The CDR3 runs 13 residues. DNA for the CDR3: TGTGCCAGCAGTCAAATTGACGGGTTCGAGCAGTACTTC. As protein: CASSQIDGFEQYF.

For this clonotype: This could be a read error, since a much larger clone is one nucleotide away. The genes are TRBV5-1 and TRBJ2-5; D is uncertain. V lost 4 bases, J lost 3 bases, and 7 bases lay in between. Germline CDR1 reads SGHRS; CDR2 reads YFSETQ. This CDR3 has 12 amino acids. CDR3: CASSIEEETQYF. CDR3 DNA: TGCGCCAGCAGCATAGAGGAAGAGACCCAGTACTTC. The full variable domain, with the rest looked up from reference TRBV5-1 and TRBJ2-5, is KAGVTQTPRYLIKTRGQQVTLSCSPISGHRSVSWYQQTPGQGLQFLFEYFSETQRNKGNFPGRFSGRQFSNSRSEMNVSTLELGDSALYLCASSIEEETQYFGPGTRLLVL.

Note on this clonotype: Compared with germline, one end of the junction differs, possibly owing to a read error. The genes are TRBV6-2 or TRBV6-3 and TRBJ1-2; 7 bases line up with TRBD1. The CDR3 extends over 14 amino acids. Germline V gene data show CDR1 as MNHEY and CDR2 as SVGEGT. The CDR3 reads CTSSLTGLGYGYTF. CDR3 nucleotides: TGTACCAGCAGTTTGACAGGGTTGGGATATGGCTACACCTTC.

Regarding this clonotype: One junction end disagrees with the germline gene, perhaps due to a read error. The chain combines TRBV6-1 with TRBJ2-7, with 7 bases that match TRBD1. In germline, CDR1 is MNHNS, CDR2 SASEGT. The CDR3 runs 12 residues. CDR3: CAVGQVYYEHYF. The CDR3 DNA sequence: TGTGCCGTCGGACAGGTATATTACGAGCACTACTTC.

This clonotype was counted at least ten times. The rearrangement joins TRBV12-3 or TRBV12-4 to TRBJ2-1, with a tentative D call TRBD2 (6 bases). This CDR3 contains 13 residues. The ends were cut back, 11 bases at V and 1 base at J, with 12 bases in the middle. As DNA, the CDR3 is TGTGCCGTACAAGGGACTTCCTACAATGAGCAGTTCTTC. This sequence encodes CAVQGTSYNEQFF.

The V call is TRBV10-3, the J call TRBJ1-2; TRBD1 matches at 10 bases. Trimming removed 10 bases from V and 5 bases from J; junction bases left unmatched: 10. This CDR3 region has 14 residues. Looked up from germline, CDR1 is ENHRY and CDR2 is SYGVKD. As DNA, the CDR3 is TGTGCCACCCAGACAGGGGGCTCGGATTATGGCTACACCTTC. Amino acids: CATQTGGSDYGYTF.

Comments on this clonotype: This CDR3 is missing its conserved last phenylalanine or tryptophan, likely due to a read error. Here the CDR3 reads CAGSLIDYNEQFY. CDR3 sequence (DNA): TGTGCCGGCAGCTTGATCGACTACAATGAGCAGTTCTAC. The chain couples TRBV5-5 to TRBJ2-1; D uncertain. CDR3 length equals 13 residues. Germline V gives CDR1 SGHKS, CDR2 YYEKEE (reference sequence).

Notes on this clonotype: It may be a read error: a sequence one base away is much more abundant. This chain links TRBV29-1 with TRBJ1-1; possible D gene TRBD1, 6 bases. Trimming took off 6 bases at V and 7 bases at J, with 18 bases between the two ends. Looked up from germline, CDR1 is SQVTM and CDR2 is ANQGSEA. The CDR3 is 13 residues long. The CDR3 region has the DNA TGCAGCGTGGCCGCAGGGGCGGACATTGAAGCTTTCTTT. Its protein product is CSVAAGADIEAFF.

To note about this clonotype: A read error may explain this, as a much larger clone is one base away. This chain joins TRBV12-3 or TRBV12-4 and TRBJ1-6, with D possibly being TRBD1 (5 bases). The ends were cut back, 2 bases at V and 5 bases at J, with 10 bases in the middle. This CDR3 spans 15 amino acids. CDR3 region: CASSLTGGNNSPLHF. CDR3 nucleotides: TGTGCCAGCAGTTTAACGGGGGGTAATAATTCACCCCTCCACTTT.